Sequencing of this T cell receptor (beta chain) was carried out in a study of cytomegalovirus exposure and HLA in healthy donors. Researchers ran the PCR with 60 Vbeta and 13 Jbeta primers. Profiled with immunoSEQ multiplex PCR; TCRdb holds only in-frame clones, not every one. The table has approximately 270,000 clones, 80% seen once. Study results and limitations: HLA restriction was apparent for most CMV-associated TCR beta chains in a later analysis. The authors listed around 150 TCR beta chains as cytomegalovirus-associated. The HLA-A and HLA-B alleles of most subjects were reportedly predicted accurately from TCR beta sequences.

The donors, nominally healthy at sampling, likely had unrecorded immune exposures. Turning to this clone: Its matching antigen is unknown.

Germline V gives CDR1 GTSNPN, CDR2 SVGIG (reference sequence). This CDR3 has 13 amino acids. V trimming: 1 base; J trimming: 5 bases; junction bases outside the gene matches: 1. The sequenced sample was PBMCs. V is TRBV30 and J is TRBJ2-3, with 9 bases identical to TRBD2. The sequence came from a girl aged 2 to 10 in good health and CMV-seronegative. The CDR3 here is CAWSGAGGDTQYF. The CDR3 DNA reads TGTGCCTGGAGTGGAGCGGGAGGAGATACGCAGTATTTT. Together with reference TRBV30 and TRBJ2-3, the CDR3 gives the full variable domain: SQTIHQWPATLVQPVGSPLSLECTVEGTSNPNLYWYRQAAGRGLQLLFYSVGIGQISSEVPQNLSASRPQDRQFILSSKKLLLSDSGFYLCAWSGAGGDTQYFGPGTRLTVL.